The 9 T cell receptor beta chains below all came from one sample that was sequenced in a study of blood T cell repertoires in COVID-19 (dated by TCRdb to about 2020). The library came from the immunoSEQ multiplex PCR assay. The table was pulled from immuneACCESS by TCRdb, which kept in-frame rearrangements only. Such tables lose some clones; where checked, under half of the loss comes from unresolved V genes, and the rest has no known cause. Counted in this sample were a few hundred thousand clones; about 83% of them appeared once. The ten top clones hold around 1.7% of the sample. Sequenced input: peripheral blood. These receptors came from a woman aged 50 to 60 with acute or convalescent COVID-19.

The chain employs TRBV19 and TRBJ1-2; 9 bases are a match to TRBD1. J lost 8 bases, V lost 2 bases, and 6 bases had no gene match. The CDR3 consists of 14 residues. Germline V CDR1 and CDR2: LNHDA, SQIVND (reference sequence). CDR3 protein: CASSINRGRWGYTF. CDR3 bases: TGTGCCAGTAGTATAAACAGGGGGCGATGGGGCTACACCTTC.

The rearrangement joins TRBV6-5 to TRBJ1-4; no clear D gene. CDR1 and CDR2 (germline): MNHEY, SVGAGI. V shed 2 bases and J shed 8 bases, with 9 bases lying between them. This CDR3 comprises 13 residues. The CDR3 region has the DNA TGTGCCAGCAGTTACGGCGGTTGGGAAAAACTGTTTTTT. Translation: CASSYGGWEKLFF.

The chain joins TRBV2 to TRBJ1-6, with 8 nucleotides matching TRBD1. From germline, CDR1 is SNHLY and CDR2 FYNNEI. J was trimmed by 5 bases and V by 4 bases; bases with no gene match: 7. This CDR3 has 16 residues. The chain's CDR3 is CASSVQGAINNSPLHF. The CDR3 DNA is TGTGCCAGCAGTGTCCAGGGGGCGATAAATAATTCACCCCTCCACTTT.

In its sample, this clone was seen once. The rearrangement uses TRBV30 and TRBJ1-2; 8 bases align to TRBD1. Germline lookup yields CDR1 GTSNPN and CDR2 SVGIG (reference sequence). J gave up 6 bases and V 0 bases, and 6 bases lay outside the gene matches. The CDR3 consists of 14 residues. The CDR3 here is CAWSVGRGQDGYTF. CDR3 in DNA: TGTGCCTGGAGTGTGGGCAGGGGGCAAGATGGCTACACCTTC.

The V and J genes are TRBV5-1 and TRBJ1-1; 9 nucleotides align to TRBD1. The J segment lost 7 bases and the V segment lost 3 bases, leaving 7 bases of the junction unmatched. Germline CDR1 SGHRS, CDR2 YFSETQ. The CDR3 length is 14 residues. The CDR3: CASSSGQGNGEAFF. CDR3 nucleotides: TGCGCCAGCAGCTCGGGACAGGGTAATGGTGAAGCTTTCTTT.

The rearrangement joins TRBV7-9 to TRBJ2-1; D might be TRBD2 (5 bases). CDR3 length: 17 residues. V was trimmed by 6 bases and J by 0 bases, leaving 18 bases between them. The germline gives CDR1 SEHNR, CDR2 FQNEAQ (reference sequence). The CDR3 nucleotides read TGTGCCAGCAGTTCCCCCAACGGGGAAAGCTCCTACAATGAGCAGTTCTTC. The encoded protein is CASSSPNGESSYNEQFF.

V is TRBV7-2 and J is TRBJ2-3; 9 bases are a match to TRBD2. This CDR3 comprises 16 residues. V lost 4 bases to trimming and J lost 3 bases; unmatched junction nucleotides: 8. Germline V lookup: CDR1 SGHTA, CDR2 FQGNSA. CDR3 loop: CASSSVRTSATDTQYF. The CDR3 DNA sequence: TGTGCCAGCAGCTCAGTACGGACTAGCGCAACAGATACGCAGTATTTT.

This chain connects TRBV2 to TRBJ2-1; perhaps TRBD1 as D (6 bases). Germline values: CDR1 SNHLY, CDR2 FYNNEI. CDR3 length equals 12 residues. The ends were cut back, 2 bases at V and 8 bases at J, with 7 bases in the middle. CDR3 in amino acids: CASSEQGYEQFF. The DNA of the CDR3 is TGTGCCAGCAGTGAACAGGGGTATGAGCAGTTCTTC.

This clone was observed a single time. The chain joins TRBV2 to TRBJ2-1; tentatively, D is TRBD2 (6 bases). V was shortened by 1 base and J by 5 bases, with 18 bases between the two germline ends. This CDR3 has 17 residues. Germline CDR1 SNHLY, CDR2 FYNNEI. DNA of the CDR3: TGTGCCAGCAGTGAAGGGGAGGCGGTCCCCGGGGACAATGAGCAGTTCTTC. Translation gives CASSEGEAVPGDNEQFF.